Below are 26 T cell receptor beta chains sequenced from a single sample in a study of early T cells in non-severe SARS-CoV-2 infection. In TCRdb, the 5' RACE reads were re-called with MiXCR into one record per CDR3 protein. The sample lists roughly 40,000 distinct CDR3 sequences, 5.5% to 6.5% occurring once. Sequenced input: whole blood. These receptors were collected from an adult who was a healthcare worker with PCR-confirmed SARS-CoV-2 infection or an uninfected control (not recorded which).

The chain is built from TRBV5-5 and TRBJ2-7; D not certain. With 0 bases removed from V and 3 bases from J, the gap between germline ends came to 16 bases. Germline V gene lookup returns CDR1 SGHKS and CDR2 YYEKEE (reference sequence). CDR3 length: 16 amino acids. The CDR3 bases are TGTGCCAGCAGCTTGGGACGCACGGCAGGTTACTACGAGCAGTACTTC. Translated: CASSLGRTAGYYEQYF.

This clonotype was detected many times. The chain combines TRBV7-2 with TRBJ1-5; possibly TRBD1 for D (5 bases). The CDR3 runs 15 residues. V lost 5 bases and J lost 4, with 15 bases in between. Per germline, CDR1 SGHTA and CDR2 FQGNSA. The CDR3 spells CASSVEWGVNQPQHF. CDR3 in DNA: TGTGCCAGCAGCGTCGAGTGGGGGGTGAATCAGCCCCAGCATTTT.

This clonotype has at least ten counts. The gene calls are TRBV28 and TRBJ2-5; 7 bases match TRBD1. The V segment lost 8 bases and the J segment 0 bases; nucleotides outside the gene matches: 3. Germline V gene lookup returns CDR1 MDHEN and CDR2 SYDVKM. The CDR3 spans 13 residues. CDR3 region: CASLTGNQETQYF. The CDR3 DNA follows: TGTGCCAGCTTGACAGGGAACCAAGAGACCCAGTACTTC.

Many counts were recorded for this clonotype. The chain joins TRBV6-5 to TRBJ2-7, with TRBD1 matching over 10 bases. CDR1 and CDR2 (germline): MNHEY, SVGAGI. V shed 6 bases, J shed 7 bases, and the junction held 3 bases outside the gene matches. This CDR3 has 12 amino acids. The CDR3 spells CASRRTGGEQYF. CDR3 bases: TGTGCCAGCAGAAGGACAGGGGGAGAGCAGTACTTC.

This clonotype was recorded many times. V is TRBV6-1 and J is TRBJ2-1; possible D gene TRBD1, 6 bases. Germline CDR1 MNHNS, CDR2 SASEGT. The CDR3 is 17 amino acids. Trimming stripped 4 bases from V and 5 bases from J, with 21 bases between. The CDR3 reads CASSGSTGSSPHNEQFF. The CDR3 DNA sequence: TGTGCCAGCAGTGGTTCAACAGGGAGCTCCCCCCACAATGAGCAGTTCTTC.

In this sample, this clonotype turned up many times. The chain has TRBV6-5 and TRBJ2-7, with 11 bases aligning to TRBD1. Germline CDR1 and CDR2: MNHEY and SVGAGI. V was pared by 6 bases and J by 5 bases, with 9 bases of the junction left unmatched. This CDR3 spans 15 amino acids. The CDR3 sequence: CASSPKWTGGDEQYF. Written as DNA, the CDR3 is TGTGCCAGCAGCCCTAAATGGACAGGGGGCGACGAGCAGTACTTC.

In its sample, this clonotype was seen once. The chain uses TRBV3-1 and TRBJ1-6; D call uncertain. V was shortened by 1 base and J by 11 bases, with 6 bases between the two germline ends. Per the germline V gene, CDR1 is LGHDT and CDR2 is YNNKEL (reference sequence). The CDR3 is made up of 12 amino acids. The CDR3 spells CASSQGTPPLHF. CDR3 sequence (DNA): TGTGCCAGCAGCCAAGGTACGCCACCCCTCCACTTT.

This chain links TRBV7-9 with TRBJ1-6; D is unclear. Germline V lookup: CDR1 SEHNR, CDR2 FQNEAQ (reference sequence). This CDR3 has 16 amino acids. V was pared by 3 bases and J by 9 bases, with 18 bases between. The DNA for the CDR3 is TGTGCCAGCAGCTTGTGGTCCTCTCGGGTCAGTTCACCCCTCCACTTT. This translates into CASSLWSSRVSSPLHF. Together with reference TRBV7-9 and TRBJ1-6, the CDR3 gives the full variable domain: DTGVSQNPRHKITKRGQNVTFRCDPISEHNRLYWYRQTLGQGPEFLTYFQNEAQLEKSRLLSDRFSAERPKGSFSTLEIQRTEQGDSAMYLCASSLWSSRVSSPLHFGNGTRLTVT.

This clonotype occurred a few times. This chain links TRBV11-2 with TRBJ2-4; 8 nucleotides match TRBD1. The CDR3 is 15 residues long. V lost 0 bases, J lost 7 bases, and 5 bases stayed unmatched. Germline CDR1 reads SGHAT; CDR2 reads FQNNGV. The CDR3 DNA reads as TGTGCCAGCAGCTTAGAACCGACAGGGGCGAACATTCAGTACTTC. Protein sequence: CASSLEPTGANIQYF.

This chain uses TRBV20-1 with TRBJ2-7; TRBD2 matches at 8 bases. Germline lookup yields CDR1 DFQATT and CDR2 SNEGSKA (reference sequence). The CDR3 totals 16 residues. Losses at the gene ends were 0 bases for V and 5 bases for J; bases not matched to a gene: 12. The CDR3, as DNA: TGCAGTGCTAGAGATAGCGGGGCAGGGCTCAGGAACGAGCAGTACTTC. Its protein product is CSARDSGAGLRNEQYF.

This clonotype has just a few counts. The chain combines TRBV6-1 with TRBJ1-5; tentatively, D is TRBD1 (6 bases). CDR3 length: 16 residues. Germline V gene sequence: CDR1 MNHNS, CDR2 SASEGT. Between the trimmed V and J ends, which lost 8 bases and 6 bases, there was a span of 23 bases. DNA for the CDR3: TGTGCCAGCGAAACGCTTGGCGGCAGGGGTGGTCAGCCCCAGCATTTT. Its protein product is CASETLGGRGGQPQHF.

Ten or more counts support this clonotype. The rearrangement uses TRBV11-2 and TRBJ2-2; no firm D call. CDR3 size: 14 residues. V lost 8 bases and J 0 bases, leaving 10 bases between the germline ends. In germline, CDR1 is SGHAT, CDR2 FQNNGV. CDR3 amino acids: CASRRAANTGELFF. CDR3 bases: TGTGCCAGCCGACGGGCAGCGAACACCGGGGAGCTGTTTTTT.

This clonotype was observed a handful of times. The rearrangement joins TRBV28 to TRBJ1-4; D gene unclear. The germline V gene encodes CDR1 MDHEN and CDR2 SYDVKM. Trimming pared 2 bases from V and 2 bases from J, leaving 12 bases between. CDR3 size: 16 residues. The CDR3 is CASSLRFGRTNEKLFF. Here the CDR3 DNA reads TGTGCCAGCAGTTTAAGGTTTGGGAGGACTAATGAAAAACTGTTTTTT.

This clonotype was found many times. The chain has TRBV5-1 and TRBJ2-7; D gene uncertain. Germline CDR1 reads SGHRS; CDR2 reads YFSETQ. The CDR3 runs 12 residues. The V and J ends lost 4 bases and 6 bases respectively, with 11 bases between them. The CDR3 here is CASSEALGEQYF. The CDR3 DNA sequence: TGCGCCAGCAGCGAAGCCTTGGGCGAGCAGTACTTC.

This clonotype was seen ten or more times. V is TRBV4-3 and J is TRBJ2-1; the match to TRBD2 covers 12 bases. CDR3 length: 16 residues. CDR1 and CDR2 (germline): LGHNA, YSLEER. Unmatched junction bases numbered 5, after V lost 4 bases and J lost 4 bases. The CDR3: CASSPGLAGSYNEQFF. CDR3 bases: TGCGCCAGCAGCCCAGGACTAGCGGGGAGTTACAATGAGCAGTTCTTC.

This clonotype was seen ten or more times. The rearrangement links TRBV10-1 to TRBJ1-1; D gene unclear. The germline V gene has CDR1 WNHNN and CDR2 SYGVQD (reference sequence). V was clipped by 0 bases and J by 0 bases, with 14 bases between them. CDR3 length: 17 residues. The DNA of the CDR3 is TGCGCCAGCAGTGAGTCTGGGTGGAATTACATGAACACTGAAGCTTTCTTT. Translation: CASSESGWNYMNTEAFF.

This clonotype was detected ten times or more. The V gene is TRBV20-1, the J gene TRBJ2-1; 10 nucleotides line up with TRBD2. The CDR3 spans 21 residues. With V trimmed by 0 bases and J by 0 bases, 17 bases remained unmatched. CDR1 and CDR2 from the germline V gene are DFQATT and SNEGSKA (reference sequence). CDR3 in amino acids: CSARDLARRLAGANSYNEQFF. CDR3 in DNA: TGCAGTGCTAGAGATCTCGCTCGACGTCTAGCGGGGGCCAACTCCTACAATGAGCAGTTCTTC.

In this sample, this clonotype turned up a few times. This sequence joins TRBV28 and TRBJ2-2; no clear D gene. The CDR3 is made up of 14 amino acids. The germline gives CDR1 MDHEN, CDR2 SYDVKM. Trimming pared 5 bases from V and 4 bases from J, leaving 11 bases between. As DNA, the CDR3 is TGTGCCAGCAGTCCCCCCAAAAGCACCGGGGAGCTGTTTTTT. Amino acids: CASSPPKSTGELFF.

The sample holds many counts of this clonotype. The chain recombines TRBV7-3 with TRBJ2-1; 10 bases align to TRBD2. CDR1 SGHTA and CDR2 FQGTGA come from the germline V gene. The CDR3 runs to 15 residues. With 5 bases clipped from V and 3 bases from J, the junction kept 4 bases outside the gene matches. This CDR3 is CASSITSGDYNEQFF. The CDR3 bases are TGTGCCAGCAGCATTACTAGCGGGGACTACAATGAGCAGTTCTTC.

This clonotype has a count of ten or more. The chain combines TRBV20-1 with TRBJ2-7, with 9 positions matching TRBD1. Trimming at V came to 1 base and at J to 0 bases, leaving 4 bases not matched to a gene. Germline assignment: CDR1 DFQATT and CDR2 SNEGSKA (reference sequence). The CDR3 has 15 residues. The CDR3 protein is CSARGWDRASYEQYF. The CDR3 coding sequence is TGCAGTGCTAGAGGATGGGACAGGGCCTCCTACGAGCAGTACTTC.

Many counts were recorded for this clonotype. The rearrangement uses TRBV5-6 and TRBJ2-7; D may be TRBD2 (5 bases). CDR3 size: 11 residues. Per germline, CDR1 SGHDT and CDR2 YYEEEE. V lost 4 bases to trimming and J lost 7 bases, with 9 bases between them. The CDR3 spells CASSEGVEQYF. The CDR3 bases are TGTGCCAGCAGCGAGGGAGTGGAGCAGTACTTC.

The chain joins TRBV2 to TRBJ2-7; D tentatively fits TRBD1 or TRBD2 (6 bases each). Trimming shortened V by 1 base and J by 7 bases, and 14 bases separated the two germline ends. Germline V CDR1 and CDR2: SNHLY, FYNNEI. The CDR3 spans 14 residues. CDR3 in amino acids: CASSEVDGGWEQYF. The CDR3 DNA follows: TGTGCCAGCAGTGAAGTGGACGGGGGCTGGGAGCAGTACTTC.

This clonotype was picked up many times. This chain links TRBV20-1 with TRBJ2-1, with TRBD1 matching over 8 bases. The CDR3 contains 15 residues. V was clipped by 5 bases and J by 0 bases; unmatched bases: 6. CDR1 is DFQATT, CDR2 SNEGSKA, per germline (reference sequence). CDR3 sequence: CSAETGEGSYNEQFF. The CDR3 coding sequence is TGCAGTGCTGAGACAGGGGAAGGCTCCTACAATGAGCAGTTCTTC.

This clonotype was recorded many times. The chain employs TRBV6-2 or TRBV6-3 and TRBJ1-5, with D possibly being TRBD1 (6 bases). The CDR3 extends over 13 amino acids. Germline V gene sequence: CDR1 MNHEY, CDR2 SVGEGT. The V and J ends lost 6 bases and 4 bases respectively, with 10 bases between them. The CDR3: CASSGQYNQPQHF. CDR3 sequence (DNA): TGTGCCAGCAGCGGACAGTATAATCAGCCCCAGCATTTT.

In this sample, this clonotype turned up many times. This chain connects TRBV5-5 to TRBJ2-6; tentatively, D is TRBD1 (6 bases). The CDR3 contains 18 residues. The V and J ends lost 0 bases and 0 bases respectively, with 13 bases between them. CDR1 SGHKS and CDR2 YYEKEE come from the germline V gene (reference sequence). This CDR3 is CASSLATQGSSGANVLTF. The CDR3 nucleotides read TGTGCCAGCAGCTTGGCCACCCAGGGGAGCTCTGGGGCCAACGTCCTGACTTTC.

In this sample, this clonotype turned up many times. The chain uses TRBV7-9 and TRBJ1-2; 7 nucleotides agree with TRBD1. The CDR3 is 15 amino acids. The germline CDR1 and CDR2 sequences are SEHNR and FQNEAQ (reference sequence). V shed 3 bases, J shed 0 bases, and the junction held 4 bases outside the gene matches. This CDR3 reads CASSFLQGANYGYTF. CDR3 DNA sequence: TGTGCCAGCAGCTTCTTGCAGGGGGCTAACTATGGCTACACCTTC. Based on the CDR3 plus reference TRBV7-9 and TRBJ1-2, the full variable domain is DTGVSQNPRHKITKRGQNVTFRCDPISEHNRLYWYRQTLGQGPEFLTYFQNEAQLEKSRLLSDRFSAERPKGSFSTLEIQRTEQGDSAMYLCASSFLQGANYGYTFGSGTRLTVV.